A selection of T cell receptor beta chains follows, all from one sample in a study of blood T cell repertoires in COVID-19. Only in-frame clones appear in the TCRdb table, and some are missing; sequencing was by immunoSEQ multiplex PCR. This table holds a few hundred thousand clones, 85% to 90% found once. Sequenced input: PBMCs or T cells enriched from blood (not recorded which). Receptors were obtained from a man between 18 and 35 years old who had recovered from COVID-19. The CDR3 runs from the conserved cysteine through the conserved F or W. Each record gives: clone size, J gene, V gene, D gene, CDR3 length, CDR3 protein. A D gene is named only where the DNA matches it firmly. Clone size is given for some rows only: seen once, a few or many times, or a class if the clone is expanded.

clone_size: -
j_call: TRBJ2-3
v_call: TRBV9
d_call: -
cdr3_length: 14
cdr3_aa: CASSVVAVRDTQYF

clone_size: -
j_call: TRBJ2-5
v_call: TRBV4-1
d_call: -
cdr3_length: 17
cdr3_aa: CASSQIGGSLGQETQYF

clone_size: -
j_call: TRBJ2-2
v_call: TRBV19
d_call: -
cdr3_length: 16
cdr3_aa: CASRGGTDYNTGELFF

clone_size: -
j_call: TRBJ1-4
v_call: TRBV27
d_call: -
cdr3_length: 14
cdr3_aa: CASTQRVPGEKLFF

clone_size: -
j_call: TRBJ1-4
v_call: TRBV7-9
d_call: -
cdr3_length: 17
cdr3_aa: CASSRPREGPTNEKLFF

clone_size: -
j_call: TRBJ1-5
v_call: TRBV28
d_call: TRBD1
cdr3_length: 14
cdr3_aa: CASSSGQGSQPQHF

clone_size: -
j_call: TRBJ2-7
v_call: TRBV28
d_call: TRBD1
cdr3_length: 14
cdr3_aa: CASSLTGVMYEQYF

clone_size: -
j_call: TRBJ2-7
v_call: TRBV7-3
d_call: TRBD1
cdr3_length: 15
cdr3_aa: CASSAAGTGVSEQYF

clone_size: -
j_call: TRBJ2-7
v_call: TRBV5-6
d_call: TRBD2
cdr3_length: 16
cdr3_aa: CASSWTSGTSAYEQYF

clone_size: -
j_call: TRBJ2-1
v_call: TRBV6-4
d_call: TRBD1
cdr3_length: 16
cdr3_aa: CASSAETGPPYNEQFF

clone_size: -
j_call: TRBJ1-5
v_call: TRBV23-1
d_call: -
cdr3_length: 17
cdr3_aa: CASSQSRQPRGNQPQHF

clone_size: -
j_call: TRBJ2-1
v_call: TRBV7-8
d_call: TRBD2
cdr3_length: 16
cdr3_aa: CASGGRLAGLYNEQFF

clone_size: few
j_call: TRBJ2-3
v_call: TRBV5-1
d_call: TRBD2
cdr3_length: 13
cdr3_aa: CASSEGLADTQYF

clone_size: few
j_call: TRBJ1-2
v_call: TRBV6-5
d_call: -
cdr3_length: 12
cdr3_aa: CASSEGLYGYTF

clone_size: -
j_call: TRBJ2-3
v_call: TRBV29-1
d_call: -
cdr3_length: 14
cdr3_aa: CSVGGSSSTDTQYF

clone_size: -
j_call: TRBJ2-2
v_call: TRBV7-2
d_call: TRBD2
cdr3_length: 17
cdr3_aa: CASSLATGLAGVGELFF

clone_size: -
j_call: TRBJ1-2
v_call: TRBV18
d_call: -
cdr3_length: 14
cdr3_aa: CASSPKTGPYGYTF

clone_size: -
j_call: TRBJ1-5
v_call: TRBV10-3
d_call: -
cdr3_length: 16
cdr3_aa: CAISESSGANGQPQHF

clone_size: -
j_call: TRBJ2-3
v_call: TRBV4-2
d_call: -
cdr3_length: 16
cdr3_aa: CASSQEASASTDTQYF

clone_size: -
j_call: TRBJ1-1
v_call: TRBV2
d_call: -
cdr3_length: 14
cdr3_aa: CASSVGRGWTEAFF

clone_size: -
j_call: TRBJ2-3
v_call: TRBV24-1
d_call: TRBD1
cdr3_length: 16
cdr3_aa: CATSDRSTGGPDTQYF

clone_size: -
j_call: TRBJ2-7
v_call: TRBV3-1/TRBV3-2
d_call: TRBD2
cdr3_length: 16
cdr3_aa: CASSQDPGLAGYEQYF

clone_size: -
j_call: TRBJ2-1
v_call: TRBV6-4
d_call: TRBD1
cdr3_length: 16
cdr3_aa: CASSLNRDRNYNEQFF

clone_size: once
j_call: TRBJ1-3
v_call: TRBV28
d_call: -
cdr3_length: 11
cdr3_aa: CASSFLNTIYF

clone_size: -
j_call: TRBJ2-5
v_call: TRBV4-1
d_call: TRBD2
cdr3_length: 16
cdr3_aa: CASSQDRPGGGETQYF

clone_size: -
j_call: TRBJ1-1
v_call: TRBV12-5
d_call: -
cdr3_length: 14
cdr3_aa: CASGLGQGLTEAFF

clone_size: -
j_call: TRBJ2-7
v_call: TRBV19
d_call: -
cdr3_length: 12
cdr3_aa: CASSIVGGEQYF

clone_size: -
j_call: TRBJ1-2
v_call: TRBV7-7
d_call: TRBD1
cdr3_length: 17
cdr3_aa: CASSLGRGARILDGYTF

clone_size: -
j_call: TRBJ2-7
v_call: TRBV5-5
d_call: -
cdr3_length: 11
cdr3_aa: CASSLGAEQYF

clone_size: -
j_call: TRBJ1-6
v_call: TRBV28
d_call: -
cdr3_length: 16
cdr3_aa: CASSLIDRGASSPLHF

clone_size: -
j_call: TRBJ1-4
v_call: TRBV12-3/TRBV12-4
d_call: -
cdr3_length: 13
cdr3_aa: CASSLSRWEKLFF

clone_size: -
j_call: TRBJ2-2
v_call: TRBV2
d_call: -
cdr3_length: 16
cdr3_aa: CASSEAGRAGTGELFF

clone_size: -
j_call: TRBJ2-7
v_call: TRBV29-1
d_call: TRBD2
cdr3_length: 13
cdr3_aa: CSVRTSGSYEQYF

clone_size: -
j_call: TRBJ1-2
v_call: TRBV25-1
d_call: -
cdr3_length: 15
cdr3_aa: CASTLQQGFRYGYTF

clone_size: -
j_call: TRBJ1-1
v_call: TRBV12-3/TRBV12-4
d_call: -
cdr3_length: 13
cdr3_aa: CASSSRGNTEAFF

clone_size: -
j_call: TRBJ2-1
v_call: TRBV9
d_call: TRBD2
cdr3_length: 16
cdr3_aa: CASSVEAGGPGNEQFF

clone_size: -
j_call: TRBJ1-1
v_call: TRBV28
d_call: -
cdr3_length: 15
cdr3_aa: CASSYGGSISTEAFF

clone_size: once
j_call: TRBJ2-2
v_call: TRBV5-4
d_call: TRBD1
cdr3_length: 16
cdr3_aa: CASSATGGARPGELFF

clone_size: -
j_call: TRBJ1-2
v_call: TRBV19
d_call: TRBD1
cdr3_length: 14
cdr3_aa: CASSTDRVHYGYTF

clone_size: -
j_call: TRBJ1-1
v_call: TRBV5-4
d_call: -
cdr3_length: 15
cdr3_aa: CASSDSYGTNTEAFF

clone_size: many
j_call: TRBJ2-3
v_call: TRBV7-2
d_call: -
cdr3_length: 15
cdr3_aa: CASSFSGLGTDTQYF